The 23 T cell receptor beta chains below were found in one sample sequenced in a study of cytomegalovirus exposure and HLA in healthy donors. Both 60 Vbeta primers and 13 Jbeta primers went into the PCR. Using immunoSEQ multiplex PCR, the repertoire was profiled, and TCRdb retains in-frame clones only, with some absent. The profile shows 140,000 to 150,000 clones, approximately 84% of them singletons. Sequenced material: PBMCs. These receptor sequences come from a woman aged 60 to 75 in good health and CMV-seropositive.

V usage is TRBV10-3 and J usage is TRBJ1-5, with a weak D call TRBD1 (5 bases). From germline, CDR1 is ENHRY and CDR2 SYGVKD. V was pared by 0 bases and J by 4 bases, with 10 bases between. This CDR3 region has 15 residues. The CDR3 loop is CAISESTVRNQPQHF. For the CDR3, the DNA is TGTGCCATCAGTGAGTCGACAGTTCGAAATCAGCCCCAGCATTTT.

The rearrangement uses TRBV2 and TRBJ2-1; a possible D gene is TRBD1 (5 bases). The CDR3 loop spans 14 amino acids. V shed 7 bases and J shed 3 bases, with 13 bases lying between them. Per the germline V gene, CDR1 is SNHLY and CDR2 is FYNNEI. The CDR3 coding sequence is TGTGCCAGCAACGATCCAGGGAACTACAATGAGCAGTTCTTC. This translates into CASNDPGNYNEQFF.

The rearrangement uses TRBV5-1 and TRBJ2-7, with 7 bases aligning to TRBD1. Germline CDR1 is SGHRS and CDR2 is YFSETQ. J gave up 1 base and V 4 bases, and 5 bases lay outside the gene matches. CDR3 length: 14 amino acids. CDR3 residues: CASSPGTASYEQYF. The DNA of the CDR3 is TGCGCCAGCAGCCCCGGGACAGCGTCCTACGAGCAGTACTTC.

This clone has only one observation. The rearrangement joins TRBV14 to TRBJ1-5, with D possibly being TRBD1 (5 bases). The CDR3 consists of 12 residues. Per the germline V gene, CDR1 is SGHDN and CDR2 is FVKESK. V was trimmed by 4 bases and J by 6 bases, leaving 7 bases between them. CDR3 coding DNA: TGTGCCAGCAGCCTGGGACTTCAGCCCCAGCATTTT. Its translation is CASSLGLQPQHF.

This clone was picked up a small number of times. This chain joins TRBV10-3 and TRBJ2-1; 10 nucleotides line up with TRBD2. Trimming cost V 0 bases and J 7 bases; bases outside gene matches: 3. The length of the CDR3 is 15 residues. The germline V gene has CDR1 ENHRY and CDR2 SYGVKD. Written as DNA, the CDR3 is TGTGCCATCAGTGAGTCTAGGACTAGCGGTAATGAGCAGTTCTTC. This gives the protein CAISESRTSGNEQFF.

For this clone: The CDR3 carries no conserved terminal phenylalanine or tryptophan, so it likely arises from a read error. It is unclear where the CDR3 begins or ends on the DNA, so no DNA is shown, and the CDR3 is as TCRdb lists it. The genes are TRBV5-6 and TRBJ2-7; TRBD2, the D gene given by the table, was not confirmed from the DNA. Germline V CDR1 and CDR2: SGHDT, YYEEEE. The CDR3 length is 14 residues, termini included. CDR3 residues: CASSLVQASGTACL.

The V and J genes are TRBV11-3 and TRBJ2-1; weak D call: TRBD1 (6 bases). V lost 5 bases to trimming and J lost 5 bases, with 13 bases between them. Germline V CDR1 and CDR2: SGHNT, YENEEA. This CDR3 spans 14 amino acids. The CDR3 nucleotides read TGTGCCAGCAGCCCCGGGACATCCAACAATGAGCAGTTCTTC. It is translated as CASSPGTSNNEQFF.

This clone was picked up a small number of times. This chain uses TRBV6-6 with TRBJ1-4, with no clear D. CDR3 length equals 12 residues. Trimming removed 5 bases at V and 8 bases at J, with 9 bases between. CDR1 MNHNY and CDR2 SVGAGI come from the germline V gene (reference sequence). CDR3 nucleotide sequence: TGTGCCAGCAGTATCGAAGAGGAAAAACTGTTTTTT. Its protein product is CASSIEEEKLFF.

The CDR3 coding sequence is TGTGCCAGCAGCTCCGGCGGAGGCGGGGAGCTGTTTTTT. As protein: CASSSGGGGELFF. The rearrangement uses TRBV7-2 and TRBJ2-2, with D possibly TRBD2 on 5 matching bases. With 4 bases removed from V and 7 bases from J, the gap between germline ends came to 10 bases. This CDR3 spans 13 amino acids. The germline V gene has CDR1 SGHTA and CDR2 FQGNSA.

This clone was counted only a few times. V is TRBV7-2 and J is TRBJ2-2; TRBD1 might be the D (5 bases). The CDR3 has 15 residues. Looked up from germline, CDR1 is SGHTA and CDR2 is FQGNSA. Trimming removed 5 bases from V and 5 bases from J, with 15 bases in between. The CDR3 DNA follows: TGTGCCAGCAGCGTACAGGTGGTCCGGACCGGGGAGCTGTTTTTT. Its protein is CASSVQVVRTGELFF. Full variable domain (remainder filled in from reference TRBV7-2 and TRBJ2-2): GAGVSQSPSNKVTEKGKDVELRCDPISGHTALYWYRQSLGQGLEFLIYFQGNSAPDKSGLPSDRFSAERTGGSVSTLTIQRTQQEDSAVYLCASSVQVVRTGELFFGEGSRLTVL.

Remarks on this clone: One end of the junction does not line up with germline, which may come from a read error. CDR3 nucleotide sequence: TGTGCCAGCAGTGAAGCCCTCTCCCACGAGCAGTACTTC. Amino acids: CASSEALSHEQYF. The rearrangement links TRBV2 to TRBJ2-5, with D unclear. The tail of the sequence fits TRBJ2-7 better, so the J call may be wrong. CDR3 length: 13 residues. The germline V gene has CDR1 SNHLY and CDR2 FYNNEI.

The chain uses TRBV30 and TRBJ1-4; 7 bases fit TRBD1. The CDR3 spans 14 residues. Germline V gene data show CDR1 as GTSNPN and CDR2 as SVGIG (reference sequence). J was trimmed by 4 bases and V by 6 bases; bases with no gene match: 8. CDR3 DNA: TGTGCCTGCGCCGGGACAGCCCATAATGAAAAACTGTTTTTT. Protein product: CACAGTAHNEKLFF. Together with reference TRBV30 and TRBJ1-4, the CDR3 gives the full variable domain: SQTIHQWPATLVQPVGSPLSLECTVEGTSNPNLYWYRQAAGRGLQLLFYSVGIGQISSEVPQNLSASRPQDRQFILSSKKLLLSDSGFYLCACAGTAHNEKLFFGSGTQLSVL.

V usage is TRBV6-1 and J usage is TRBJ2-7, with 11 bases matching TRBD2. J was trimmed by 3 bases and V by 10 bases; bases with no gene match: 5. Germline V gene sequence: CDR1 MNHNS, CDR2 SASEGT. There are 13 residues in the CDR3. The CDR3 sequence is CATDGLAGYEQYF. DNA for the CDR3: TGTGCCACCGACGGACTAGCGGGCTACGAGCAGTACTTC.

The gene calls are TRBV6-5 and TRBJ2-5; 11 nucleotides align to TRBD2. Germline assignment: CDR1 MNHEY and CDR2 SVGAGI. The J segment lost 4 bases and the V segment lost 2 bases, leaving 0 bases of the junction unmatched. This CDR3 is built from 14 residues. CDR3 in DNA: TGTGCCAGCAGTTACGGGACTAGCGGAGAGACCCAGTACTTC. The encoded protein is CASSYGTSGETQYF.

This rearrangement joins TRBV27 to TRBJ2-7, with 8 bases aligning to TRBD2. Germline CDR1 reads MNHEY; CDR2 reads SMNVEV (reference sequence). The length of the CDR3 is 14 residues. The ends lost 3 bases at V and 3 bases at J; junction bases unmatched: 4. CDR3 loop: CASSLTSEFYEQYF. Here the CDR3 DNA reads TGTGCCAGCAGTTTGACTAGCGAATTCTACGAGCAGTACTTC.

This clone occurred once. The rearrangement joins TRBV10-3 to TRBJ2-5, with TRBD1 identical over 7 bases. The better agreement between TRBJ2-7 and the DNA end casts doubt on the J call. CDR1 ENHRY and CDR2 SYGVKD come from the germline V gene. The CDR3 loop spans 15 amino acids. The CDR3 region is CAISDPTGSSYEQYF. The CDR3 DNA reads TGTGCCATCAGTGACCCGACAGGGAGCTCCTACGAGCAGTACTTC.

This clone was seen a handful of times. The chain links TRBV30 to TRBJ2-5, with 12 bases matching TRBD2. The CDR3 is made up of 15 amino acids. The germline V gene has CDR1 GTSNPN and CDR2 SVGIG (reference sequence). The V and J ends lost 6 bases and 5 bases, in that order; junction bases with no gene match: 10. The CDR3 nucleotides are TGTGCCTGCAAAGACGGACTAGCGGGAATGGAGACCCAGTACTTC. Amino acid sequence: CACKDGLAGMETQYF.

This clone was detected a few times. This chain joins TRBV9 and TRBJ2-3; no definite D call. This CDR3 is built from 16 residues. V gave up 0 bases and J gave up 0 bases, with 11 bases separating them. The germline gives CDR1 SGDLS, CDR2 YYNGEE. The CDR3 DNA reads TGTGCCAGCAGCGTAGATGTTGGCAGAAGCACAGATACGCAGTATTTT. Its protein product is CASSVDVGRSTDTQYF.

V is TRBV11-2 and J is TRBJ2-7, with TRBD1 identical over 9 bases. The CDR3 totals 16 residues. Germline values: CDR1 SGHAT, CDR2 FQNNGV. Trimming cost V 6 bases and J 0 bases; bases outside gene matches: 9. This CDR3 reads CASSRNRDRDSYEQYF. CDR3 coding DNA: TGTGCCAGCAGTCGAAACCGGGACAGGGACTCCTACGAGCAGTACTTC.

The chain carries TRBV18 and TRBJ1-2; 8 bases match TRBD1. From germline, CDR1 is KGHSH and CDR2 LQKENI. The V and J ends lost 6 bases and 4 bases, in that order; junction bases with no gene match: 7. The CDR3 is 14 amino acids. The CDR3 spells CASSPTGDFYGYTF. The CDR3, as DNA: TGTGCCAGCTCGCCGACAGGGGACTTCTATGGCTACACCTTC.

The CDR3 nucleotides read TGTGCCAGCAGAGAGACCGGGGTAATAAGCGGAAACACCATATATTTT. Protein: CASRETGVISGNTIYF. This chain links TRBV6-6 with TRBJ1-3; D is unclear. This CDR3 has 16 amino acids. Germline V gene data show CDR1 as MNHNY and CDR2 as SVGAGI (reference sequence). The V and J ends lost 6 bases and 4 bases respectively, with 19 bases between them.

The chain has TRBV5-4 and TRBJ2-7, with 7 bases lining up with TRBD2. CDR3 length equals 14 residues. Per germline, CDR1 SGHNT and CDR2 YYREEE (reference sequence). Trimming took 4 bases from V and 2 from J; bases not matched to a gene: 6. CDR3 coding DNA: TGTGCCAGCAGCCCGGGGCGGGAGCCCTACGAGCAGTACTTC. Translated, it gives CASSPGREPYEQYF.

Only a few counts were recorded for this clone. The rearrangement links TRBV18 to TRBJ2-5; D possibly corresponds to TRBD1 (7 bases). CDR1 and CDR2 from the germline V gene are KGHSH and LQKENI. V shed 0 bases and J shed 1 base, with 12 bases lying between them. The CDR3 consists of 16 residues. CDR3 DNA: TGTGCCAGCTCACCACCCCAGGGGGGAAGCCAAGAGACCCAGTACTTC. Translated: CASSPPQGGSQETQYF.